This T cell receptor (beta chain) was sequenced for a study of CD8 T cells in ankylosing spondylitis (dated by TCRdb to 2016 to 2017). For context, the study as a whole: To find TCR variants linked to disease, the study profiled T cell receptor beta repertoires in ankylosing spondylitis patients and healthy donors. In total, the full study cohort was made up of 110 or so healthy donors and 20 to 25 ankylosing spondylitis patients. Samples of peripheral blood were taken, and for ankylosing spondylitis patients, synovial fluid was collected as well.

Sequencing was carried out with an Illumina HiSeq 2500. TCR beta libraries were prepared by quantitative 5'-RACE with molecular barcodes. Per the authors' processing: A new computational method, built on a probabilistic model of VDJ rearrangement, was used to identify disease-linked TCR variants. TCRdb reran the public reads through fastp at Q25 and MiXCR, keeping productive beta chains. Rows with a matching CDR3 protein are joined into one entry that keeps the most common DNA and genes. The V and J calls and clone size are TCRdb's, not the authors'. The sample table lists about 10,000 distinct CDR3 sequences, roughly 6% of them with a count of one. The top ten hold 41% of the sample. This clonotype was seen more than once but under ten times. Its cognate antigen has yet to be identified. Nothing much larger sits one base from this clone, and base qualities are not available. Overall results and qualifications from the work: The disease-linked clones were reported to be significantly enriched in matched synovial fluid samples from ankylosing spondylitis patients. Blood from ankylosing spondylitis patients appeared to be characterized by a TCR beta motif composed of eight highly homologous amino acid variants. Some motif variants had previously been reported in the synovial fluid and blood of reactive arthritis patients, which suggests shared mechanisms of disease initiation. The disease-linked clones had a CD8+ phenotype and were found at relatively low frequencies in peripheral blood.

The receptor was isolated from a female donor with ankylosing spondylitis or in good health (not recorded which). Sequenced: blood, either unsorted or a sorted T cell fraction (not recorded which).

The DNA sequence reads TGTGCCAGCAGCGTAGGTCCCTTGTCCAACGAGCAGTACTTC. This translates into CASSVGPLSNEQYF. The V and J genes are TRBV9 and TRBJ2-7; the D gene remains uncertain. From its cysteine to its phenylalanine, the CDR3 spans 14 amino acids. The sequence is cut down to CDR3 DNA, 42 bases in frame from base 1. The germline V gene sets CDR1 to SGDLS and CDR2 to YYNGEE. At the junction V is shortened by 0 bases and J by 5 bases, with 12 bases in between.